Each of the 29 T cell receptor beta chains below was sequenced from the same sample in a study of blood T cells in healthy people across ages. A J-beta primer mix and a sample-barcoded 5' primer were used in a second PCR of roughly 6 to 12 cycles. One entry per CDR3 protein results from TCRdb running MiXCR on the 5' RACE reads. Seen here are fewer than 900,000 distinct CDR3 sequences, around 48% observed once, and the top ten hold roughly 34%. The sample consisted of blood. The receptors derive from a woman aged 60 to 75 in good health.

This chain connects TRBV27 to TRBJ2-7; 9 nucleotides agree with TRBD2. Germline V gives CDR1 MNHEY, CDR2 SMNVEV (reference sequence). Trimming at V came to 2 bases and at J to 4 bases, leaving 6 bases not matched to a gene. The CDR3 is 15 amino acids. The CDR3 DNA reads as TGTGCCAGCAGTTTAGTCCTAGCGGGAAAATACGAGCAGTACTTC. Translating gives CASSLVLAGKYEQYF.

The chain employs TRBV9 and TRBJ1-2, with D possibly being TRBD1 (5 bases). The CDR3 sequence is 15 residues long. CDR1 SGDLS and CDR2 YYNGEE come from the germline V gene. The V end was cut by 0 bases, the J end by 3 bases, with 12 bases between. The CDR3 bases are TGTGCCAGCAGCGTAGCTACCGGGACTCACTATGGCTACACCTTC. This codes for CASSVATGTHYGYTF.

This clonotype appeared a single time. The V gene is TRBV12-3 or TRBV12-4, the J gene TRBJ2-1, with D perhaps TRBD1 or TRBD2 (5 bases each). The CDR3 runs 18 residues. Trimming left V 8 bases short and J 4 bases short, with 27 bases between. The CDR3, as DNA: TGTGCCAGCCACTGGTACAACTTAGGGGCTAGCCAATACAATGAGCAGTTCTTC. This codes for CASHWYNLGASQYNEQFF.

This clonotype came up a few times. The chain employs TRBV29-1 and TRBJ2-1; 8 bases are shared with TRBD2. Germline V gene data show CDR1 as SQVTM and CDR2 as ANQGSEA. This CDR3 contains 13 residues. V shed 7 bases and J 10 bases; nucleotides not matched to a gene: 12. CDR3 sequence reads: CSAGGTRGFEQFF. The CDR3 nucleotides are TGCAGCGCTGGAGGGACTAGGGGCTTCGAGCAGTTCTTC.

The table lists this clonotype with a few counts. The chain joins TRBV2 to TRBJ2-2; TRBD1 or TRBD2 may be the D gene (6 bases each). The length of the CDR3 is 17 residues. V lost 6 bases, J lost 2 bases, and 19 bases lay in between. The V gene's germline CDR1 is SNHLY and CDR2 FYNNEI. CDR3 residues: CASRDYPGETNTGELFF. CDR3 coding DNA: TGTGCCAGCAGGGACTACCCAGGGGAGACAAACACCGGGGAGCTGTTTTTT.

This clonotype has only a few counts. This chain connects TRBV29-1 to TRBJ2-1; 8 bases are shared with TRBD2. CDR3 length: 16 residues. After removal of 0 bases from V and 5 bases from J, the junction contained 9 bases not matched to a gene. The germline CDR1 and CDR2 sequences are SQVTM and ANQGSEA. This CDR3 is CSVEDRRLAGNNEQFF. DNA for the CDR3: TGCAGCGTTGAAGATAGGCGTCTAGCGGGTAACAATGAGCAGTTCTTC.

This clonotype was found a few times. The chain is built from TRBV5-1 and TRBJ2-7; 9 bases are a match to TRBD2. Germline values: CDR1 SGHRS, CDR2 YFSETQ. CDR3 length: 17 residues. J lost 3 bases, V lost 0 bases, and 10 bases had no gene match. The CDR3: CASSLEWSSGIFYEQYF. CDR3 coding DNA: TGCGCCAGCAGCTTGGAATGGTCTAGCGGGATTTTCTACGAGCAGTACTTC.

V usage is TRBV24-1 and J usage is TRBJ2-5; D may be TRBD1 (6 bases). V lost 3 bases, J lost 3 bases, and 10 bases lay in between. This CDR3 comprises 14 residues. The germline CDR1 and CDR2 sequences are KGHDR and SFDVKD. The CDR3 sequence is CATSDPRQEETQYF. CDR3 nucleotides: TGTGCCACCAGTGATCCTCGACAGGAAGAGACCCAGTACTTC.

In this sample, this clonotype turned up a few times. CDR3 coding DNA: TGTGCCAGCAGCCTCATAACACCTTCTGGGGCCAACGTCCTGACTTTC. Residues: CASSLITPSGANVLTF. The chain employs TRBV7-2 and TRBJ2-6; no definite D call. Germline V gene sequence: CDR1 SGHTA, CDR2 FQGNSA. The CDR3 has 16 residues. V was shortened by 5 bases and J by 1 base, with 12 bases between the two germline ends.

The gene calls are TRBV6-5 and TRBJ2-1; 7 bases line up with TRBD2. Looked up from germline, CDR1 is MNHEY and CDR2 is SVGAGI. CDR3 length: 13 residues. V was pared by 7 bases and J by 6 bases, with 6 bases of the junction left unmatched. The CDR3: CASTGGRFNEQFF. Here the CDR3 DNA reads TGTGCCAGCACCGGGGGGAGGTTCAATGAGCAGTTCTTC.

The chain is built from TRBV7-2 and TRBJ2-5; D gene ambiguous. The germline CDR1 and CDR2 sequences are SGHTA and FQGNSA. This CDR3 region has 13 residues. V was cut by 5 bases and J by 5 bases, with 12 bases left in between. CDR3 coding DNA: TGTGCCAGCAGCGCTAGGGTCTTCGAGACCCAGTACTTC. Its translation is CASSARVFETQYF.

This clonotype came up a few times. The CDR3 sequence is CASSLGAGRNYGYTF. Written as DNA, the CDR3 is TGTGCCAGCAGCTTAGGGGCGGGAAGAAACTATGGCTACACCTTC. The V gene is TRBV7-9, the J gene TRBJ1-2; D is unresolved. The CDR3 is 15 amino acids. Germline loops: CDR1 SEHNR, CDR2 FQNEAQ (reference sequence). The V gene lost 1 base and the J gene lost 2 bases, with 11 bases spanning the gap.

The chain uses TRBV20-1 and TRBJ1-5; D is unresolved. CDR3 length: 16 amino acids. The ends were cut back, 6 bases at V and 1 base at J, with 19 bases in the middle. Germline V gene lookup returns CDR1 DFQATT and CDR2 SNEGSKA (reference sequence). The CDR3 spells CSAQNTAKGSNQPQHF. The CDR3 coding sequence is TGCAGTGCCCAGAACACGGCCAAGGGAAGCAATCAGCCCCAGCATTTT.

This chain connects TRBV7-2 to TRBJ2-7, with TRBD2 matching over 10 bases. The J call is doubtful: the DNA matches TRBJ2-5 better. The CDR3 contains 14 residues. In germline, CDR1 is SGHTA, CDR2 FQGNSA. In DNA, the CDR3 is TGTGCCAGCAGCGTTTTGACTAGCGGGGAGACCCAGTACTTC. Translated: CASSVLTSGETQYF.

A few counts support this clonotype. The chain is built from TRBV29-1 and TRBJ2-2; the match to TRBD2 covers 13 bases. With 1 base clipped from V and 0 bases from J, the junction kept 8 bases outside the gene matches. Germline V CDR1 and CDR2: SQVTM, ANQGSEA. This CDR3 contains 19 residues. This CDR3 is CSVEARLAGGSTNTGELFF. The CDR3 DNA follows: TGCAGCGTTGAAGCAAGACTAGCGGGAGGCTCGACGAACACCGGGGAGCTGTTTTTT.

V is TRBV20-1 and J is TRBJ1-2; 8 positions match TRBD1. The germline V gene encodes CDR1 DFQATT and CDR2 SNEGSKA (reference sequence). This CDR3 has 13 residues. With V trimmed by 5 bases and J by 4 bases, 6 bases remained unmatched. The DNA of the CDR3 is TGCAGTGCTGAGGACAGGGCCTTCTATGGCTACACCTTC. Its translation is CSAEDRAFYGYTF.

This CDR3 is CASSLTGTFTDTQYF. CDR3 bases: TGTGCCAGCAGCCTAACCGGGACTTTCACAGATACGCAGTATTTT. The chain has TRBV7-2 and TRBJ2-3; possible D gene TRBD2, 6 bases. Between the trimmed V and J ends, which lost 5 bases and 2 bases, there was a span of 14 bases. In germline, CDR1 is SGHTA, CDR2 FQGNSA. This CDR3 has 15 residues.

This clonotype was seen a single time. The CDR3 protein is CASSFVGGGVAKNIQYF. The CDR3 DNA follows: TGTGCCAGCAGTTTTGTCGGCGGAGGGGTAGCCAAAAACATTCAGTACTTC. The chain has TRBV12-3 or TRBV12-4 and TRBJ2-4, with a weak D call TRBD2 (6 bases). Trimming removed 3 bases at V and 0 bases at J, with 15 bases between. The CDR3 sequence is 17 residues long.

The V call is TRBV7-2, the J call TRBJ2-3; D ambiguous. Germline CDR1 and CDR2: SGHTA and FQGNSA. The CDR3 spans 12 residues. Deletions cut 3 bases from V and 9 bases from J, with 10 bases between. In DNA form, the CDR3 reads TGTGCCAGCAGCTTCGCTCGCGAAACGCAGTATTTT. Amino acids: CASSFARETQYF.

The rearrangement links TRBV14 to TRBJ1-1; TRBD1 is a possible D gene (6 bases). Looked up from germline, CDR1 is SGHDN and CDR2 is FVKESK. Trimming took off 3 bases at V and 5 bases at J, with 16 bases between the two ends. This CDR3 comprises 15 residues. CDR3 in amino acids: CASSHLRGSETEAFF. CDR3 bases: TGTGCCAGCAGCCACCTAAGGGGGTCGGAAACTGAAGCTTTCTTT.

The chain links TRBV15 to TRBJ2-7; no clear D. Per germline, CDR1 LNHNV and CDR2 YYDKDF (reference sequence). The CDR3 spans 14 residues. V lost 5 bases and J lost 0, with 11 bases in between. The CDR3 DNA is TGTGCCACCAGCGCACGGAGACGCTCCTACGAGCAGTACTTC. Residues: CATSARRRSYEQYF.

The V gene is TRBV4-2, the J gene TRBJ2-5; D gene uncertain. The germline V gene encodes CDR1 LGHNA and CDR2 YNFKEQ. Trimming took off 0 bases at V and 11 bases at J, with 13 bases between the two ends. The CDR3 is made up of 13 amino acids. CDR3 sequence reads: CASSQDLGNEQYF. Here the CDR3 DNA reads TGTGCCAGCAGCCAAGATCTTGGAAATGAGCAGTACTTC.

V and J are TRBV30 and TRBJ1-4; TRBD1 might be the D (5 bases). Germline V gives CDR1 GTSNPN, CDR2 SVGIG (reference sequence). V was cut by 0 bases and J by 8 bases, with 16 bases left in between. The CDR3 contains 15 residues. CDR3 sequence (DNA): TGTGCCTGGAGTGTTAAAACAGGTTCCTTCGAAAAACTGTTTTTT. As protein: CAWSVKTGSFEKLFF. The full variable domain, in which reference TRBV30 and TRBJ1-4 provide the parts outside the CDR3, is SQTIHQWPATLVQPVGSPLSLECTVEGTSNPNLYWYRQAAGRGLQLLFYSVGIGQISSEVPQNLSASRPQDRQFILSSKKLLLSDSGFYLCAWSVKTGSFEKLFFGSGTQLSVL.

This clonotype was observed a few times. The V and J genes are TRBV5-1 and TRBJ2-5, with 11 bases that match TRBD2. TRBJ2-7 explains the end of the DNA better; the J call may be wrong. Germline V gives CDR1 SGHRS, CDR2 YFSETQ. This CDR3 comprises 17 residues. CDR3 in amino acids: CASSLAGSGRAMGEQYF. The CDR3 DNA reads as TGCGCCAGCAGCTTGGCCGGTAGCGGGAGGGCCATGGGCGAGCAGTACTTC.

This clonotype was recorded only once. The CDR3 coding sequence is TGTGCCAGCAGCCAAGCATGGGAGACCCAGTACTTC. It is translated as CASSQAWETQYF. The genes are TRBV14 and TRBJ2-7; D is unclear. The J call may be faulty, since TRBJ2-5 better matches the DNA end. This CDR3 is built from 12 residues. Germline V gene lookup returns CDR1 SGHDN and CDR2 FVKESK.

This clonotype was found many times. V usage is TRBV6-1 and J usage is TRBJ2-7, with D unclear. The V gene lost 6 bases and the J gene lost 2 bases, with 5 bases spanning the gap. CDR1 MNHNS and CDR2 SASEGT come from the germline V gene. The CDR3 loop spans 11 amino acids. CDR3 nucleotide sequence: TGTGCCAGCAGCGAGCCCTACGAGCAGTACTTC. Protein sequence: CASSEPYEQYF.

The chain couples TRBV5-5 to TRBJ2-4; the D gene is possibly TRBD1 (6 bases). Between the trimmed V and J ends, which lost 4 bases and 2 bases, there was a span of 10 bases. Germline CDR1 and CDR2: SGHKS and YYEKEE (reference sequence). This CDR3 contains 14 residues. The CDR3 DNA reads TGTGCCAGCAGCACAGGACAGTCCAAAAACATTCAGTACTTC. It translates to CASSTGQSKNIQYF.

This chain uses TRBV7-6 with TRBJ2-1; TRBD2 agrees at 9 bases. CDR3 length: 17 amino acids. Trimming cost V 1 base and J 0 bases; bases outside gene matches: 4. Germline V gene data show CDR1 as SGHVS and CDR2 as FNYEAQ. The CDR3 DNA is TGTGCCAGCAGCTTAGATCTAGCGGGGAGCTCCTACAATGAGCAGTTCTTC. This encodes CASSLDLAGSSYNEQFF.

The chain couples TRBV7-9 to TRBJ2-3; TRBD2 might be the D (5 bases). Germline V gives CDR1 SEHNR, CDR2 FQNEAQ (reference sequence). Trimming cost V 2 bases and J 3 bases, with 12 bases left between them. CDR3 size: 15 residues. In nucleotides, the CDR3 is TGTGCCAGCAGCTTAAGGACTGCACAAACAGATACGCAGTATTTT. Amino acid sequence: CASSLRTAQTDTQYF.